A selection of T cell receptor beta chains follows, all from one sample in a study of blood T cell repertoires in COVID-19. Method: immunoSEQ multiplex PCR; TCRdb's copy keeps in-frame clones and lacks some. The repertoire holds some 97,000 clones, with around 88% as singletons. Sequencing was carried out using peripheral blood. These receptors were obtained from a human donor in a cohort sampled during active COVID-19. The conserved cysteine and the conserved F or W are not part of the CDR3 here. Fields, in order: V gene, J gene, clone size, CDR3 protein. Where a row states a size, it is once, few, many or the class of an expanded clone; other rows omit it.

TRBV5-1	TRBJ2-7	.	ASSLSPGPYEQY
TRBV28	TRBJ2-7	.	ASSLYRGMGEQY
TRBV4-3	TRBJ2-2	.	ASSQEGEVGELF
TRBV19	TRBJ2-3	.	ASSPDLYTQY
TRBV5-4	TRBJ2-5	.	ASSLDRGQGQY
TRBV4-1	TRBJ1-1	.	ASSQDRTGVTEAF
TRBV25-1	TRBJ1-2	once	ASSESQGYT
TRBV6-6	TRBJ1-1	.	ASSLDRVENEAF
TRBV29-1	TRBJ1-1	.	SVYRGWNTEAF
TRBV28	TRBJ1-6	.	ASRLRPGNSPLH
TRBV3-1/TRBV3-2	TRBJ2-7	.	ASSQGAAGYEQY
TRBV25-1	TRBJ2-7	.	ASRMRGQGSYEQY
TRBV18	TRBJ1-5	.	ASSPKQLNQPQH
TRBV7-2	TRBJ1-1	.	ASSLVSGQNTEAF
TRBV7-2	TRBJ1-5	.	ASSLKGGAQPQH
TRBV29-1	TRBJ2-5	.	SVGKTSRETQY
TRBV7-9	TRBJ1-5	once	ASSKDRGINQPQH
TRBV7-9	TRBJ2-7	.	ASSLETGGIDEQY
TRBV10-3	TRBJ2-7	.	AISEGRDYEQY
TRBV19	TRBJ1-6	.	ASSTGVGFTYNSPLH
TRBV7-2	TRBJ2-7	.	ASSSQGQDEQY
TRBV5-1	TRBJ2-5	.	ASSLTGMGQQETQY
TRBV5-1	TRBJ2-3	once	ASSAGTGSDTQY
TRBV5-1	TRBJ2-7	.	ASSLTSGREYEQY
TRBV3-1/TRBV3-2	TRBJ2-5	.	ASSQDLQETQY
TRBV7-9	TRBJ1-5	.	ASSSSQPQH
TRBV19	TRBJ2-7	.	ASSINTGRGEQY
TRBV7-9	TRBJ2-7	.	ASSFSLGASGKYEQY
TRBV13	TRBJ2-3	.	ASSRTESTDTQY
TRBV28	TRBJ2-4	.	ASSFGGKGVIAMAKNIQY
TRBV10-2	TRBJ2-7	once	ASSELGTGTPYEQY
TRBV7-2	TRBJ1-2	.	ASSLAVGTGGHYGYT
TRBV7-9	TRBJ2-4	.	ASSFGGQGTKNIQY
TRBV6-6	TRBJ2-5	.	ASQLAGGIKETQY
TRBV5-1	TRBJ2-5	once	ASSLVRGSETQY
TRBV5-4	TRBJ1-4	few	ASSTPGQGTNEKLF
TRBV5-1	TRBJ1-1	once	ASSLDRALGLMNTEAF